One sample yielded the 20 T cell receptor beta chains listed below, sequenced in a study of regulatory T cells in long-lasting Graves disease. Documented time point: newly diagnosed GD, antithyroid drugs for less than 3 months. There was RNA extracted from PBMCs, and the TCR library was made from it. CDR3-region Arm-PCR and iRepertoire HTBI primers produced the TCR beta libraries. TCRdb called the multiplex PCR reads again in MiXCR, with one record for every CDR3 protein. The sample holds under 300,000 distinct CDR3 sequences; 18% are singletons and the top ten take 12% to 15%. The same sample was also studied in work on T cells in Graves' hyperthyroidism and ophthalmopathy.

The material was peripheral blood mononuclear cells (PBMCs), obtained at new diagnosis, from a patient treated with antithyroid drugs. The receptor source for this set is a young woman with Graves disease.

This clonotype was seen at least ten times. The V and J genes are TRBV14 and TRBJ2-7; D is possibly TRBD1 (5 bases). V lost 3 bases to trimming and J lost 6 bases, with 12 bases between them. This CDR3 contains 13 residues. Germline assignment: CDR1 SGHDN and CDR2 FVKESK. CDR3 sequence reads: CASSQGRDSEQYF. CDR3 coding DNA: TGTGCCAGCAGCCAGGGCAGGGATAGCGAGCAGTACTTC.

Many counts were recorded for this clonotype. The rearrangement links TRBV28 to TRBJ1-5; tentative D call: TRBD1 (5 bases). V was cut by 11 bases and J by 1 base, with 9 bases left in between. The germline CDR1 and CDR2 sequences are MDHEN and SYDVKM. The CDR3 extends over 12 amino acids. The CDR3 region is CAGGGSNQPQHF. As DNA, the CDR3 is TGTGCCGGGGGGGGAAGCAATCAGCCCCAGCATTTT.

This clonotype was recorded many times. The rearrangement links TRBV11-3 to TRBJ2-5, with 10 nucleotides matching TRBD1. Germline lookup yields CDR1 SGHNT and CDR2 YENEEA. V was pared by 10 bases and J by 5 bases, with 10 bases of the junction left unmatched. The CDR3 length is 14 residues. The CDR3 nucleotides are TGTGCCACCTGCGACAGGGGGCGGGAGGAGACCCAGTACTTC. Translated, it gives CATCDRGREETQYF.

The rearrangement uses TRBV28 and TRBJ2-1, with TRBD1 matching 8 bases. The germline gives CDR1 MDHEN, CDR2 SYDVKM. The CDR3 extends over 19 amino acids. V lost 2 bases to trimming and J lost 0 bases; unmatched junction nucleotides: 12. Here the CDR3 DNA reads TGTGCCAGCAGTTTAGAGACAGGGGACCTGTTTTCCTCCTACAATGAGCAGTTCTTC. It translates to CASSLETGDLFSSYNEQFF.

Written as DNA, the CDR3 is TGTGCCAGTACCCCACTAGCGGGGATTTACAATGAGCAGTTCTTC. It encodes CASTPLAGIYNEQFF. V is TRBV19 and J is TRBJ2-1; TRBD2 matches at 10 bases. CDR1 and CDR2 (germline): LNHDA, SQIVND (reference sequence). The V gene end was trimmed by 7 bases and the J gene end by 4 bases; junction bases not matched to a gene: 7. The CDR3 loop spans 15 amino acids.

This clonotype was seen more than once but under ten times. This chain links TRBV19 with TRBJ2-7, with D tentatively TRBD1 or TRBD2 (5 bases each). Germline CDR1 reads LNHDA; CDR2 reads SQIVND (reference sequence). With 7 bases removed from V and 7 bases from J, the gap between germline ends came to 23 bases. The CDR3 contains 15 residues. CDR3 amino acids: CASTPTGHQPREQYF. In nucleotides, the CDR3 is TGTGCCAGTACCCCAACGGGGCACCAACCGAGGGAGCAGTACTTC.

In its sample, this clonotype was seen many times. The chain couples TRBV29-1 to TRBJ2-7; 7 bases line up with TRBD1. This CDR3 is 12 amino acids long. V dropped 7 bases and J dropped 3; count of bases not matched to a gene: 6. In germline, CDR1 is SQVTM, CDR2 ANQGSEA. The DNA for the CDR3 is TGCAGCGGAGGGGACAGTTACTACGAGCAGTACTTC. Translating gives CSGGDSYYEQYF.

This clonotype was observed many times. The chain couples TRBV12-5 to TRBJ2-7; perhaps TRBD2 as D (5 bases). The V end lost 0 bases, the J end lost 6 bases, and 15 bases lay between the germline ends. There are 15 residues in the CDR3. Germline CDR1 is LGHNT and CDR2 is FRNRAP. The CDR3: CASGLVPEVSGEQYF. As DNA, the CDR3 is TGTGCTAGTGGTTTGGTACCGGAGGTTTCGGGCGAGCAGTACTTC.

This clonotype has at least ten counts. The chain uses TRBV7-9 and TRBJ1-1; D possibly corresponds to TRBD1 (6 bases). The germline V and J ends were trimmed by 1 base and 4 bases, with 13 bases remaining between them. The CDR3 contains 15 residues. Germline CDR1 and CDR2: SEHNR and FQNEAQ (reference sequence). CDR3 coding DNA: TGTGCCAGCAGCTTAGGAGGGGGAGGGAGCACTGAAGCTTTCTTT. Amino acid sequence: CASSLGGGGSTEAFF.

J is TRBJ2-1 and V is TRBV19; D is unclear. The germline gives CDR1 LNHDA, CDR2 SQIVND (reference sequence). V was shortened by 9 bases and J by 2 bases, with 17 bases between the two germline ends. The CDR3 is 15 amino acids. The CDR3 region is CASHQGSGPYNEQFF. CDR3 in DNA: TGTGCCAGCCACCAAGGGTCAGGCCCCTACAATGAGCAGTTCTTC.

The table lists this clonotype with many counts. This rearrangement joins TRBV19 to TRBJ2-7, with TRBD1 identical over 9 bases. V lost 5 bases, J lost 6 bases, and 14 bases stayed unmatched. The CDR3 runs to 16 residues. Germline V lookup: CDR1 LNHDA, CDR2 SQIVND (reference sequence). CDR3 region: CASSALRGQGSLEQYF. In DNA form, the CDR3 reads TGTGCCAGTAGTGCCCTAAGAGGACAGGGGTCCCTCGAGCAGTACTTC. Variable domain in full (rest from reference TRBV19 and TRBJ2-7): DGGITQSPKYLFRKEGQNVTLSCEQNLNHDAMYWYRQDPGQGLRLIYYSQIVNDFQKGDIAEGYSVSREKKESFPLTVTSAQKNPTAFYLCASSALRGQGSLEQYFGPGTRLTVT.

The chain links TRBV3-1 to TRBJ2-1, with a weak D call TRBD1 (6 bases). Trimming removed 1 base at V and 9 bases at J, with 13 bases between. In germline, CDR1 is LGHDT, CDR2 YNNKEL (reference sequence). The CDR3 covers 14 residues. The CDR3 sequence is CASSQGGTGSEQFF. DNA of the CDR3: TGTGCCAGCAGCCAAGGGGGTACAGGGTCTGAGCAGTTCTTC.

This clonotype was detected ten times or more. The chain uses TRBV2 and TRBJ2-3; 13 nucleotides align to TRBD2. This CDR3 is 20 amino acids long. In germline, CDR1 is SNHLY, CDR2 FYNNEI. V shed 6 bases, J shed 0 bases, and the junction held 15 bases outside the gene matches. CDR3: CASRITSRLAGGPSTDTQYF. CDR3 sequence (DNA): TGTGCCAGCAGAATTACGTCCCGACTAGCGGGGGGCCCTAGCACAGATACGCAGTATTTT.

This clonotype occurred many times. This chain links TRBV9 with TRBJ2-5; 10 nucleotides match TRBD2. Trimming at V came to 3 bases and at J to 4 bases, leaving 9 bases not matched to a gene. The CDR3 is 16 amino acids. Germline values: CDR1 SGDLS, CDR2 YYNGEE. CDR3 nucleotide sequence: TGTGCCAGCAGCGGACCGAGCGGGGGGGCCGGAGAGACCCAGTACTTC. Encoded protein: CASSGPSGGAGETQYF.

Many counts were recorded for this clonotype. V gene TRBV5-1 combines with J gene TRBJ2-5; D ambiguous. The CDR3 is made up of 14 amino acids. Germline CDR1 SGHRS, CDR2 YFSETQ. Trimming took off 2 bases at V and 2 bases at J, with 10 bases between the two ends. DNA of the CDR3: TGCGCCAGCAGCTTAGGCGTCAGGCAAGAGACCCAGTACTTC. Amino acids: CASSLGVRQETQYF. Using reference TRBV5-1 and TRBJ2-5 for the parts outside the CDR3, the full variable domain is KAGVTQTPRYLIKTRGQQVTLSCSPISGHRSVSWYQQTPGQGLQFLFEYFSETQRNKGNFPGRFSGRQFSNSRSEMNVSTLELGDSALYLCASSLGVRQETQYFGPGTRLLVL.

This clonotype has more than one count but fewer than ten. V and J are TRBV10-2 and TRBJ1-1; the D is unclear. The V and J ends lost 6 bases and 1 base respectively, with 12 bases between them. CDR1 is WSHSY and CDR2 is SAAADI in the germline V gene. The CDR3 covers 14 residues. The CDR3 here is CASSHRRWNTEAFF. CDR3 in DNA: TGCGCCAGCAGCCATAGGAGGTGGAACACTGAAGCTTTCTTT.

This clonotype appeared many times. The chain recombines TRBV29-1 with TRBJ1-1, with a tentative D call TRBD1 (5 bases). From germline, CDR1 is SQVTM and CDR2 ANQGSEA. The V and J ends lost 3 bases and 7 bases respectively, with 12 bases between them. The CDR3 runs to 12 residues. The chain's CDR3 is CSVDTGIGEAFF. CDR3 in DNA: TGCAGCGTTGATACAGGAATCGGTGAAGCTTTCTTT.

Turning to this clonotype: A much more abundant neighbour one base away suggests this may be a read error. This rearrangement joins TRBV11-2 to TRBJ2-3, with a tentative D call TRBD2 (7 bases). This CDR3 is built from 16 residues. Germline loops: CDR1 SGHAT, CDR2 FQNNGV. The V gene lost 0 bases and the J gene lost 4 bases, with 14 bases spanning the gap. CDR3 DNA sequence: TGTGCCAGCAGCTTAGAAGGGGGGGCAGGCGCAGATACGCAGTATTTT. It codes for CASSLEGGAGADTQYF. Full variable domain (missing parts from reference TRBV11-2 and TRBJ2-3): EAGVAQSPRYKIIEKRQSVAFWCNPISGHATLYWYQQILGQGPKLLIQFQNNGVVDDSQLPKDRFSAERLKGVDSTLKIQPAKLEDSAVYLCASSLEGGAGADTQYFGPGTRLTVL.

This clonotype has ten or more counts. The rearrangement joins TRBV4-2 to TRBJ2-2, with D unclear. V was cut by 10 bases and J by 0 bases, with 6 bases left in between. Germline V CDR1 and CDR2: LGHNA, YNFKEQ. This CDR3 is 12 amino acids long. The CDR3 DNA sequence: TGTGCCACTACATCGAACACCGGGGAGCTGTTTTTT. Protein sequence: CATTSNTGELFF.

This clonotype has at least ten counts. This CDR3 reads CASSRGQSNEQFF. Here the CDR3 DNA reads TGTGCCAGCAGCCGGGGGCAGTCGAATGAGCAGTTCTTC. The chain employs TRBV7-2 and TRBJ2-1; D may correspond to TRBD1 or TRBD2 (6 bases each). V lost 5 bases and J lost 7, with 12 bases in between. The CDR3 extends over 13 amino acids. CDR1 is SGHTA, CDR2 FQGNSA, per germline.